These T cell receptor beta chains were read from a single sample in a study of blood T cell repertoires in COVID-19. Clones were read by immunoSEQ multiplex PCR, and TCRdb kept only the in-frame ones, dropping some. The sample consists of 430,000 or so clones, around nine tenths of them appearing once. Sequences were obtained from PBMCs or T cells enriched from blood (not recorded which). All receptors come from a woman under 30 who had been exposed to COVID-19. Both conserved end residues are part of each CDR3. The order of the fields is clone size, J gene, D gene, V gene, CDR3 DNA, CDR3 protein. D genes are given only for firm matches. The size entry is marked missing in some rows and otherwise reads once, few, many or a size class.

clone size: NA; J gene: TRBJ1-1; D gene: NA; V gene: TRBV13; CDR3 DNA: TGTGCCAGCAAACTCCGGGGGGATAACACTGAAGCTTTCTTT; CDR3 protein: CASKLRGDNTEAFF
clone size: NA; J gene: TRBJ1-1; D gene: NA; V gene: TRBV28; CDR3 DNA: TGTGCCAGCACCCAGGGAGGGGAAGGGAACACTGAAGCTTTCTTT; CDR3 protein: CASTQGGEGNTEAFF
clone size: NA; J gene: TRBJ1-1; D gene: NA; V gene: TRBV4-3; CDR3 DNA: TGCGCCAGCAGCCGAGGTAGAGGGATGACTACTGAAGCTTTCTTT; CDR3 protein: CASSRGRGMTTEAFF
clone size: NA; J gene: TRBJ1-2; D gene: NA; V gene: TRBV7-3; CDR3 DNA: TGTGCCAGCAGCTTAACGGAGGGGTACGGCTACACCTTC; CDR3 protein: CASSLTEGYGYTF
clone size: NA; J gene: TRBJ2-1; D gene: NA; V gene: TRBV7-2; CDR3 DNA: TGTGCCAGCAGCTTGGGGGACAACTCCTACAATGAGCAGTTCTTC; CDR3 protein: CASSLGDNSYNEQFF
clone size: NA; J gene: TRBJ2-7; D gene: NA; V gene: TRBV9; CDR3 DNA: TGTGCCAGCAGCGTAGCACCCTCTAGCTACGAGCAGTACTTC; CDR3 protein: CASSVAPSSYEQYF
clone size: NA; J gene: TRBJ2-7; D gene: TRBD1; V gene: TRBV23-1; CDR3 DNA: TGCGCCAGCAGTTGGGCAGGGGGCTCCTACGAGCAGTACTTC; CDR3 protein: CASSWAGGSYEQYF
clone size: NA; J gene: TRBJ2-5; D gene: TRBD1; V gene: TRBV28; CDR3 DNA: TGTGCCAGCAGCTTACAGGGGAAGACCCAGTACTTC; CDR3 protein: CASSLQGKTQYF
clone size: NA; J gene: TRBJ1-4; D gene: TRBD1; V gene: TRBV6-5; CDR3 DNA: TGTGCCAGCAGTTACATTGCAGGGGGGGAAAAACTGTTTTTT; CDR3 protein: CASSYIAGGEKLFF
clone size: NA; J gene: TRBJ2-1; D gene: NA; V gene: TRBV29-1; CDR3 DNA: TGCAGCGTTGATGGGACACCACCTGAGCAGTTCTTC; CDR3 protein: CSVDGTPPEQFF
clone size: NA; J gene: TRBJ2-3; D gene: NA; V gene: TRBV7-2; CDR3 DNA: TGTGCCAGCAGCCCACTCGCTATGGGCACAGATACGCAGTATTTT; CDR3 protein: CASSPLAMGTDTQYF
clone size: NA; J gene: TRBJ2-3; D gene: TRBD1; V gene: TRBV11-2; CDR3 DNA: TGTGCCAGCAGCTCGGGACAGGGGGAAGATACGCAGTATTTT; CDR3 protein: CASSSGQGEDTQYF
clone size: NA; J gene: TRBJ2-1; D gene: TRBD2; V gene: TRBV27; CDR3 DNA: TGTGCCAGCAGTATGCCGGGACTATCCTCCTACAATGAGCAGTTCTTC; CDR3 protein: CASSMPGLSSYNEQFF
clone size: once; J gene: TRBJ2-2; D gene: NA; V gene: TRBV2; CDR3 DNA: TGTGCCAGCAGTGTGGGAGGCCGCACCGGGGAGCTGTTTTTT; CDR3 protein: CASSVGGRTGELFF
clone size: NA; J gene: TRBJ2-1; D gene: NA; V gene: TRBV24-1; CDR3 DNA: TGTGCCACCAGTGACTTTTTGGGGGGGGGCCTTAACAATGAGCAGTTCTTC; CDR3 protein: CATSDFLGGGLNNEQFF
clone size: once; J gene: TRBJ1-5; D gene: TRBD1; V gene: TRBV5-5; CDR3 DNA: TGTGCCAGCAGCTTGGAGACAGGGGCGTATCAGCCCCAGCATTTT; CDR3 protein: CASSLETGAYQPQHF
clone size: NA; J gene: TRBJ2-2; D gene: NA; V gene: TRBV4-2; CDR3 DNA: TGTGCCAGCAGCCAGGTGCTACAGGGAATCGGGGAGCTGTTTTTT; CDR3 protein: CASSQVLQGIGELFF
clone size: NA; J gene: TRBJ1-5; D gene: NA; V gene: TRBV6-6; CDR3 DNA: TGTGCCAGCAGGCAACAGGGAGGGGGCAATCAGCCCCAGCATTTT; CDR3 protein: CASRQQGGGNQPQHF
clone size: NA; J gene: TRBJ1-5; D gene: TRBD1; V gene: TRBV6-6; CDR3 DNA: TGTGCCATCACCGGGACAGGGGCGAATCAGCCCCAGCATTTT; CDR3 protein: CAITGTGANQPQHF
clone size: NA; J gene: TRBJ2-3; D gene: NA; V gene: TRBV12-3/TRBV12-4; CDR3 DNA: TGTGCCAGCAGTTTAGCGCGGGATACGCAGTATTTT; CDR3 protein: CASSLARDTQYF
clone size: NA; J gene: TRBJ1-6; D gene: TRBD1; V gene: TRBV6-5; CDR3 DNA: TGTGCCAGCAGTTACTGGGTCGGTCAGGGGGGTTCACCCCTCCACTTT; CDR3 protein: CASSYWVGQGGSPLHF
clone size: NA; J gene: TRBJ1-1; D gene: NA; V gene: TRBV19; CDR3 DNA: TGTGCCACCGCGATACAACTAGGGAACACTGAAGCTTTCTTT; CDR3 protein: CATAIQLGNTEAFF
clone size: NA; J gene: TRBJ1-4; D gene: TRBD1; V gene: TRBV5-5; CDR3 DNA: TGTGCCAGCAGCTACCTGCCAGGGGGTGCAACTAATGAAAAACTGTTTTTT; CDR3 protein: CASSYLPGGATNEKLFF
clone size: NA; J gene: TRBJ1-2; D gene: TRBD1; V gene: TRBV6-1; CDR3 DNA: TGTGCCAGCAGTGAGGGACAGGGTAACGGCTACACCTTC; CDR3 protein: CASSEGQGNGYTF
clone size: NA; J gene: TRBJ2-7; D gene: TRBD2; V gene: TRBV6-8; CDR3 DNA: TGTGCCACCCCTTGGGGGCTAGCGGGAGTTCGGTCCTACGAGCAGTACTTC; CDR3 protein: CATPWGLAGVRSYEQYF
clone size: NA; J gene: TRBJ2-3; D gene: NA; V gene: TRBV25-1; CDR3 DNA: TGTGCCAGCGGGGGGTGGGCGACCACAGATACGCAGTATTTT; CDR3 protein: CASGGWATTDTQYF
clone size: NA; J gene: TRBJ2-1; D gene: NA; V gene: TRBV28; CDR3 DNA: TGTGCCAGCAGACAAGGGAGCGCCCTCTCGGATGAGCAGTTCTTC; CDR3 protein: CASRQGSALSDEQFF
clone size: NA; J gene: TRBJ1-5; D gene: NA; V gene: TRBV6-2/TRBV6-3; CDR3 DNA: TGTGCCAGCAGTCTTCCTGGAGGGGCAGGTCAGCCCCAGCATTTT; CDR3 protein: CASSLPGGAGQPQHF
clone size: NA; J gene: TRBJ1-1; D gene: TRBD1; V gene: TRBV19; CDR3 DNA: TGTGCCAGTAGTGTGGGACAGGGGTTCGGCGCTTTCTTT; CDR3 protein: CASSVGQGFGAFF
clone size: NA; J gene: TRBJ2-7; D gene: TRBD1; V gene: TRBV11-1; CDR3 DNA: TGTGCCAGCAGCTTAGCTCCAGGGGGCATGTACGAGCAGTACTTC; CDR3 protein: CASSLAPGGMYEQYF
clone size: NA; J gene: TRBJ1-2; D gene: NA; V gene: TRBV6-5; CDR3 DNA: TGTGCCAGCAGTTACTCGGGTTCAGGGCCCGGCTACACCTTC; CDR3 protein: CASSYSGSGPGYTF
clone size: NA; J gene: TRBJ2-5; D gene: NA; V gene: TRBV6-5; CDR3 DNA: TGTGCCAGCAGCGGGGGGCCGTACCAAGAGACCCAGTACTTC; CDR3 protein: CASSGGPYQETQYF
clone size: NA; J gene: TRBJ1-5; D gene: NA; V gene: TRBV18; CDR3 DNA: TGTGCCAGCTCCCCTTCGAGGGTTAGCAATCAGCCCCAGCATTTT; CDR3 protein: CASSPSRVSNQPQHF
clone size: few; J gene: TRBJ1-6; D gene: TRBD1; V gene: TRBV3-1/TRBV3-2; CDR3 DNA: TGTGCCAGCAGCCAAGAGAGAGGATGGACAGGGACCTGTAGCTCCTATAATTCACCCCTCCACTTT; CDR3 protein: CASSQERGWTGTCSSYNSPLHF
clone size: NA; J gene: TRBJ2-5; D gene: TRBD1; V gene: TRBV27; CDR3 DNA: TGTGCCAGCAGTCGTCAAACACTGGACAGGCGTGAGACCCAGTACTTC; CDR3 protein: CASSRQTLDRRETQYF
clone size: NA; J gene: TRBJ2-5; D gene: NA; V gene: TRBV12-1; CDR3 DNA: TGTGCCAGCAGTATCGGGGGGGGTAGAGAGACCCAGTACTTC; CDR3 protein: CASSIGGGRETQYF
clone size: NA; J gene: TRBJ2-7; D gene: TRBD2; V gene: TRBV19; CDR3 DNA: TGTGCCAGTAGTATTGGAGGATTGACTAGCGTCTCCGGCTACGAGCGGCAGTACTTC; CDR3 protein: CASSIGGLTSVSGYERQYF
clone size: NA; J gene: TRBJ2-5; D gene: TRBD2; V gene: TRBV7-2; CDR3 DNA: TGTGCCAGCAGCTTAGCGCCTAGCGGGGGGAATCGCCAAGAGACCCAGTACTTC; CDR3 protein: CASSLAPSGGNRQETQYF
clone size: few; J gene: TRBJ2-7; D gene: NA; V gene: TRBV3-1/TRBV3-2; CDR3 DNA: TGTGCCAGCAGCCAAGTAGATCACGAGCAGTACTTC; CDR3 protein: CASSQVDHEQYF
clone size: NA; J gene: TRBJ1-2; D gene: NA; V gene: TRBV7-9; CDR3 DNA: TGTGCCAGCAGCGAAGAGGCTAACTATGGCTACACCTTC; CDR3 protein: CASSEEANYGYTF
clone size: NA; J gene: TRBJ2-2; D gene: TRBD2; V gene: TRBV9; CDR3 DNA: TGTGCCAGCAGCGCTAGCGGGAGGGGGGAGCTGTTTTTT; CDR3 protein: CASSASGRGELFF
clone size: NA; J gene: TRBJ2-7; D gene: NA; V gene: TRBV13; CDR3 DNA: TGTGCCAGCAGCTTAGGCAACAGGGACGAGCAGTACTTC; CDR3 protein: CASSLGNRDEQYF
clone size: NA; J gene: TRBJ1-2; D gene: TRBD1; V gene: TRBV10-3; CDR3 DNA: TGTGCCATCACCCCAGGGCAGGGGGTAAATGGCTACACCTTC; CDR3 protein: CAITPGQGVNGYTF
clone size: NA; J gene: TRBJ1-1; D gene: TRBD1; V gene: TRBV28; CDR3 DNA: TGTGCCAGCACCAGGACAGGGGGTTACACTGAAGCTTTCTTT; CDR3 protein: CASTRTGGYTEAFF
clone size: NA; J gene: TRBJ2-2; D gene: TRBD2; V gene: TRBV3-1/TRBV3-2; CDR3 DNA: TGTGCCAGCAGCCAAGTCGGGACTAGCGGACCCGGGGAGCTGTTTTTT; CDR3 protein: CASSQVGTSGPGELFF
clone size: NA; J gene: TRBJ1-2; D gene: NA; V gene: TRBV27; CDR3 DNA: TGTGCCAGCAGTTTATCGGACCTGGGAGGCGGGGACTACACCTTC; CDR3 protein: CASSLSDLGGGDYTF
clone size: NA; J gene: TRBJ2-1; D gene: TRBD2; V gene: TRBV10-3; CDR3 DNA: TGTGCCATCAGTGAAATAACCCCCTTACTAGCGGAGAGGAAGGATGAGCAGTTCTTC; CDR3 protein: CAISEITPLLAERKDEQFF
clone size: NA; J gene: TRBJ1-5; D gene: NA; V gene: TRBV28; CDR3 DNA: TGTGCCAGCAGATTCACCGGGACTTCCCATCAGCCCCAGCATTTT; CDR3 protein: CASRFTGTSHQPQHF
clone size: NA; J gene: TRBJ2-1; D gene: NA; V gene: TRBV7-6; CDR3 DNA: TGTGCCAGCAGCCAGGATACAGGGCGCTATGGTGAGCAGTTCTTC; CDR3 protein: CASSQDTGRYGEQFF
clone size: few; J gene: TRBJ2-7; D gene: NA; V gene: TRBV27; CDR3 DNA: TGTGCCAGCAGTTTTATGTACGAGCAGTACTTC; CDR3 protein: CASSFMYEQYF
clone size: NA; J gene: TRBJ1-4; D gene: NA; V gene: TRBV28; CDR3 DNA: TGTGCCAGCAGTTTATCTACTCGGGCTAATGAAAAACTGTTTTTT; CDR3 protein: CASSLSTRANEKLFF
clone size: NA; J gene: TRBJ1-2; D gene: TRBD1; V gene: TRBV7-2; CDR3 DNA: TGTGCCAGCAGCTTCTCCCCTCGACAGGGCTATGGCTACACCTTC; CDR3 protein: CASSFSPRQGYGYTF
clone size: few; J gene: TRBJ1-2; D gene: TRBD1; V gene: TRBV28; CDR3 DNA: TGTGCCAGCAAAGGGACAGGGGCAAACTATGGCTACACCTTC; CDR3 protein: CASKGTGANYGYTF